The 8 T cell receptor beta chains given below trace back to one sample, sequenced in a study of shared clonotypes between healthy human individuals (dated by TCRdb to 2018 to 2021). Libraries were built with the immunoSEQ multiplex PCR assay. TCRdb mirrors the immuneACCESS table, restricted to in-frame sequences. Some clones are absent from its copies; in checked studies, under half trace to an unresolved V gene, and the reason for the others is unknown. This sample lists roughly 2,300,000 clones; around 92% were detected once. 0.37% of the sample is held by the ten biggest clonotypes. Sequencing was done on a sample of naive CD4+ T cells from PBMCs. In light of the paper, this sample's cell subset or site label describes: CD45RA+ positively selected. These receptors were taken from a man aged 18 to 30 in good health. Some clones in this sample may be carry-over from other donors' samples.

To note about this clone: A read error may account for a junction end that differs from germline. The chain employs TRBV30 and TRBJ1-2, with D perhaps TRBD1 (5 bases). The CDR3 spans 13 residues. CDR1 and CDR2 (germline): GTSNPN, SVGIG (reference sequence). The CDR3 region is CARSAGGNYGYTF. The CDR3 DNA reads TGTGCCCGGAGTGCGGGGGGGAACTATGGCTACACCTTC.

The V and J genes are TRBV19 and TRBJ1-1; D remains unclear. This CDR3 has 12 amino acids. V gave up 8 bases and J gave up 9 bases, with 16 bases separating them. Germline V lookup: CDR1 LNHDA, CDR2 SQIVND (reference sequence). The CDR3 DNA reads TGTGCCAGTTCCCCACCCGCGGTACAAGCTTTCTTT. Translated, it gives CASSPPAVQAFF.

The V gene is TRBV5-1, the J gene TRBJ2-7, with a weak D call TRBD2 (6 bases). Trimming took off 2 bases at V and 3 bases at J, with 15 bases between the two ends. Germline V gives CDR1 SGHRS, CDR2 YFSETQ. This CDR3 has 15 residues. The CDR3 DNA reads TGCGCCAGCAGCTTATCGGCGGGATCTGTCTACGAGCAGTACTTC. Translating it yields CASSLSAGSVYEQYF. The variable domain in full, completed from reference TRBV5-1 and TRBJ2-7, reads KAGVTQTPRYLIKTRGQQVTLSCSPISGHRSVSWYQQTPGQGLQFLFEYFSETQRNKGNFPGRFSGRQFSNSRSEMNVSTLELGDSALYLCASSLSAGSVYEQYFGPGTRLTVT.

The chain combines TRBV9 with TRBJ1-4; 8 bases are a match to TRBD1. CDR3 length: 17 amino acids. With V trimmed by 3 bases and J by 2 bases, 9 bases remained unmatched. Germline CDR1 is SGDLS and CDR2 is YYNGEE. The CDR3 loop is CASSAGDRRATNEKLFF. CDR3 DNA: TGTGCCAGCAGCGCCGGGGACAGGCGGGCCACTAATGAAAAACTGTTTTTT.

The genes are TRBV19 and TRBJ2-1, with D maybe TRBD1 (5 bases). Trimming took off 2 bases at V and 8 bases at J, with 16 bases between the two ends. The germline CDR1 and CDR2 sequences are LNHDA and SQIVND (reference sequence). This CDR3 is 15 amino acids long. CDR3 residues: CASSIRQNLGHEQFF. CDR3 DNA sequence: TGTGCCAGTAGTATAAGACAGAATCTCGGCCATGAGCAGTTCTTC.

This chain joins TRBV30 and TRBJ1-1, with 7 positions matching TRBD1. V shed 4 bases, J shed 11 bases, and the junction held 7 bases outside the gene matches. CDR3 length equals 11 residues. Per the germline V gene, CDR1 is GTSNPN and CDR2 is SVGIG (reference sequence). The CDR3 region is CAWKGTGVAFF. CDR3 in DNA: TGTGCCTGGAAGGGAACAGGGGTGGCTTTCTTT.

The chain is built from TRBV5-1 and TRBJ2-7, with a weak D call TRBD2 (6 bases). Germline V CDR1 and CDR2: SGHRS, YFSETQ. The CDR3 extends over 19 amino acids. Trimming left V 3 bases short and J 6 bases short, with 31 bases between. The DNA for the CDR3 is TGCGCCAGCAGCTGGGACTCGCGGGTTAGGGAAATAGGGCCTGGCGAGCAGTACTTC. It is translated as CASSWDSRVREIGPGEQYF.

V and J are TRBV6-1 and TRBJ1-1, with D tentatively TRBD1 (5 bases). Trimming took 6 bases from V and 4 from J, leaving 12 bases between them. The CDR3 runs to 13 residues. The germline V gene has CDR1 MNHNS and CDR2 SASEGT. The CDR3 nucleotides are TGTGCCAGCAGCTTCCCGGGGGTCACTGAAGCTTTCTTT. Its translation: CASSFPGVTEAFF.